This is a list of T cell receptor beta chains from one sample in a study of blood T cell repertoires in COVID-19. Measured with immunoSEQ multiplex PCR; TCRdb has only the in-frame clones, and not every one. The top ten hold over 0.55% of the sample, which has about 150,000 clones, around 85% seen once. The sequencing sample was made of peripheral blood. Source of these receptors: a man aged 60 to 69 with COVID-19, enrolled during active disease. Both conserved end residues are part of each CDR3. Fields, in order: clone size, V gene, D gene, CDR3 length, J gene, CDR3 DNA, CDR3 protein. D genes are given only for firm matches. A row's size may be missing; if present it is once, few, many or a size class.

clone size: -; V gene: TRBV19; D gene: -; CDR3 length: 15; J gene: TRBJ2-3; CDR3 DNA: TGTGCCAGTACCAGACAGGGCGGGGTCACAGATACGCAGTATTTT; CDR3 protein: CASTRQGGVTDTQYF
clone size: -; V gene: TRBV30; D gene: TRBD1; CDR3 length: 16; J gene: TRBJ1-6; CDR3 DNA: TGTGCCTGGAAAGGGACAGTGAGCTCCTATAATTCACCCCTCCACTTT; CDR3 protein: CAWKGTVSSYNSPLHF
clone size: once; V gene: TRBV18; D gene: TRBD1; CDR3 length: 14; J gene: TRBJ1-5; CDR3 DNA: TGTGCCAGCTCACGCTGGGACAGGGGTCAGCCCCAGCATTTT; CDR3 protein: CASSRWDRGQPQHF
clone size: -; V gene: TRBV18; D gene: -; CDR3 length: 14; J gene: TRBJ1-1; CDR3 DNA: TGTGCCAGCGCCTTTTCAGCGGTAAATTCTGAAGCTTTCTTT; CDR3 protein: CASAFSAVNSEAFF
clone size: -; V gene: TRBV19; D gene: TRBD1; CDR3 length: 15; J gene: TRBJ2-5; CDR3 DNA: TGTGCCAGTAGTATAGGGGGACAGGGCCAAGAGACCCAGTACTTC; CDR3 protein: CASSIGGQGQETQYF
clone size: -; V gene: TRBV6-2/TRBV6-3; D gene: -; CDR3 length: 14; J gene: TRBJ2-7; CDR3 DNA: TGTGCCAGCAGTTACTCGGCGGGGCTCTACGAGCAGTACTTC; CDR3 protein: CASSYSAGLYEQYF
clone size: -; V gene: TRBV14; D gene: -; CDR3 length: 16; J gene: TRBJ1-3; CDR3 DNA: TGTGCCAGCAGCTTAGACGGACAGCTCTCTGGAAACACCATATATTTT; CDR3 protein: CASSLDGQLSGNTIYF
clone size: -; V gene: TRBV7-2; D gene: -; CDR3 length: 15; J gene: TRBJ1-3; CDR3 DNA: TGTGCCAGCAGCAAGGCCGCGGGGCATGGAAACACCATATATTTT; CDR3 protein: CASSKAAGHGNTIYF
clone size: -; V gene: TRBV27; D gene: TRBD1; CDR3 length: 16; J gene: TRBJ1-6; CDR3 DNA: TGTGCCAGCCCTCGGACAGGGAACTCCTATAATTCACCCCTCCACTTT; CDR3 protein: CASPRTGNSYNSPLHF
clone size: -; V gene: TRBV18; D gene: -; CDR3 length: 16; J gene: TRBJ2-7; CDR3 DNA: TGTGCCAGCTCACCACCATTAGGGGTCGGAACCGACGAGCAGTACTTC; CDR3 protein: CASSPPLGVGTDEQYF
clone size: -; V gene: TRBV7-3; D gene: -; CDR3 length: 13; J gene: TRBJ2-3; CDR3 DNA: TGTGCCAGCAGCTTACAGGTCCCAGATACGCAGTATTTT; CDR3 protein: CASSLQVPDTQYF
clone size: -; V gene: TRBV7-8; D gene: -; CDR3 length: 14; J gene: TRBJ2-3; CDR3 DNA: TGTGCCAGCAGCCCTCCGGGGATCACAGATACGCAGTATTTT; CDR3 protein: CASSPPGITDTQYF
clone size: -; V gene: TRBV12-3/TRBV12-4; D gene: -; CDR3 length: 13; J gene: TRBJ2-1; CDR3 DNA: TGTGCCAGCAAACTGACTCCGCCCAATGAGCAGTTCTTC; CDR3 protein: CASKLTPPNEQFF
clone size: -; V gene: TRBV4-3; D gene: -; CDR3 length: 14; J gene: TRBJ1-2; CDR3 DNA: TGCGCCAGCAGCCAAGATGCAGGGCCGTATGGCTACACCTTC; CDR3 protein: CASSQDAGPYGYTF
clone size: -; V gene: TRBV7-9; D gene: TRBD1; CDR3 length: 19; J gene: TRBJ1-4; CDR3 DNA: TGTGCCAGCAGCTCTTTATCTGGGACAGGGATTGCAACTAATGAAAAACTGTTTTTT; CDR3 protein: CASSSLSGTGIATNEKLFF
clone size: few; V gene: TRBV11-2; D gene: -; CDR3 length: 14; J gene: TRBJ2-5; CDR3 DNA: TGTGCCAGCAGCTTAGATGGAACGGACAGACCCTATTACTTC; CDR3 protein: CASSLDGTDRPYYF
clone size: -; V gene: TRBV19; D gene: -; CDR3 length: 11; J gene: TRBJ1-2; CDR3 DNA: TGTGCCTCAGGGGAAAACTATGGCTACACCTTC; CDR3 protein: CASGENYGYTF
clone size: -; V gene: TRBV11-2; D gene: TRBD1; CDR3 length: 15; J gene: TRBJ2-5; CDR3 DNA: TGTGCCAGCAGCTTAGGACAGGGTAGATTTGAGACCCAGTACTTC; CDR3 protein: CASSLGQGRFETQYF
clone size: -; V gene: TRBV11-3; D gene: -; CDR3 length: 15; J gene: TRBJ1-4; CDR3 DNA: TGTGCCAGCAGCTTTGGCGGCAGGGTGAATGAAAAACTGTTTTTT; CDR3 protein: CASSFGGRVNEKLFF
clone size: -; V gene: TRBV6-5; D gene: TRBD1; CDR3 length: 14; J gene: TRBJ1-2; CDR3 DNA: TGTGCCAGCAGTTACAGGGGGCGTAGCTATGGCTACACCTTC; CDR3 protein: CASSYRGRSYGYTF
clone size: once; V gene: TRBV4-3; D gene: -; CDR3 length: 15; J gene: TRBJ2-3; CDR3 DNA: TGCGCCAGCAGCCAAGAACCCAAAGGGGCAGATACGCAGTATTTT; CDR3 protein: CASSQEPKGADTQYF
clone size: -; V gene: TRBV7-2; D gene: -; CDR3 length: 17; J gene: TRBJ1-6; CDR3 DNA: TGTGCCAGCAGCTTAACTTTCAGAGGAGCCGCGGATTCACCCCTCCACTTT; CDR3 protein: CASSLTFRGAADSPLHF
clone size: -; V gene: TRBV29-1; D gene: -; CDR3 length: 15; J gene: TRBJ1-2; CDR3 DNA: TGCAGCGTTCTAATGGTACAGGCCGACTACTATGGCTACACCTTC; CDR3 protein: CSVLMVQADYYGYTF
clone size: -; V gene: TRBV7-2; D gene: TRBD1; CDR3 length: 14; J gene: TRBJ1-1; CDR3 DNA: TGTGCCAGCAGCTTAGCCGGACAGGGGTCTGAAGCTTTCTTT; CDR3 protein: CASSLAGQGSEAFF
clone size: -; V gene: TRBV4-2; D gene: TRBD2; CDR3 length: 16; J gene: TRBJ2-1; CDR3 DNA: TGTGCCAGCAGGGGACTAGCGGGGGCTTGGGGAAATGAGCAGTTCTTC; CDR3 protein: CASRGLAGAWGNEQFF
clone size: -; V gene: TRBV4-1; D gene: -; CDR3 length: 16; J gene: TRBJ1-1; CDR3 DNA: TGCGCCAGCAGCCACCTCCCGGACAGAACCAACACTGAAGCTTTCTTT; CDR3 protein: CASSHLPDRTNTEAFF
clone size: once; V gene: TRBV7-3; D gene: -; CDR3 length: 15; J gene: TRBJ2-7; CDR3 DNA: TGTGCCAGCAGCCCTGGGGGGGCCAGCTCCTACGAGCAGTACTTC; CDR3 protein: CASSPGGASSYEQYF
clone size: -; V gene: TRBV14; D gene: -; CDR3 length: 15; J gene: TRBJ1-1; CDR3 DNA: TGTGCCAGCAGCCGGGGCCGGGAGGGGAGCACTGAAGCTTTCTTT; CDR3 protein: CASSRGREGSTEAFF
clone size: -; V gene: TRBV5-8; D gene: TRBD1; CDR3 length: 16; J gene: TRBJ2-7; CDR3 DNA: TGTGCCAGCAGCTCTGGGACAGGCGGCCTATTGGGGGAGCAGTACTTC; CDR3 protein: CASSSGTGGLLGEQYF
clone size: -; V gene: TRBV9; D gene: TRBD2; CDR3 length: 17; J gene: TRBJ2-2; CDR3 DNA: TGTGCCAGCACCAAGTGGGCGGGGGGATCGAACACCGGGGAGCTGTTTTTT; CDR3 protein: CASTKWAGGSNTGELFF
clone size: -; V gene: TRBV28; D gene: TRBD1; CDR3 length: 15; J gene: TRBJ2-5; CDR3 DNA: TGTGCCAGCAGTTTAGTGCAGGGGGCGCGGGAGACCCAGTACTTC; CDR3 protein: CASSLVQGARETQYF
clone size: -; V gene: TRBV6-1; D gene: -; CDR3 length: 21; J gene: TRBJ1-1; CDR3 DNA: TGTGCCAGCAGTGAAGCGCTGCAGGTCGTAGGGATGGGGCGAGGTTCCTCTGAAGCTTTCTTT; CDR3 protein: CASSEALQVVGMGRGSSEAFF
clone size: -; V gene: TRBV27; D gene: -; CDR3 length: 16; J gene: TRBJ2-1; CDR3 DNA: TGTGCCAGCAGTTTGTCGGGGATAAGCTCCTACAATGAGCAGTTCTTC; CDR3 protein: CASSLSGISSYNEQFF
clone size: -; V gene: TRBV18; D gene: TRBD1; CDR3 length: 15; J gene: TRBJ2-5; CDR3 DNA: TGTGCCAGCTCAACTAACAGGGGCACCCTCGAGACCCAGTACTTC; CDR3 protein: CASSTNRGTLETQYF
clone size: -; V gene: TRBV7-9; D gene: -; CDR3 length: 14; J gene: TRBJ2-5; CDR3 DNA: TGTGCCAGCAGCTTAGTAGTGTTGAGGGAGACCCAGTACTTC; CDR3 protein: CASSLVVLRETQYF
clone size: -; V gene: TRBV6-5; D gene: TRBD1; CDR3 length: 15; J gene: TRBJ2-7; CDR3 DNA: TGTGCCAGCAGGGACCTACCGACAGGGGGCTACGAGCAGTACTTC; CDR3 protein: CASRDLPTGGYEQYF
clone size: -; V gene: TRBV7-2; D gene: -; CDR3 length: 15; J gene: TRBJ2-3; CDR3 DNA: TGTGCCAGCAGCCCCCGGAGGAGCGGCACAGATACGCAGTATTTT; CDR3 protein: CASSPRRSGTDTQYF
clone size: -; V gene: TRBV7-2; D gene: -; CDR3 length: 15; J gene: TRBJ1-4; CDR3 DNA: TGTGCCAGCAGCCCAGGTCCAGGGTCTAATGAAAAACTGTTTTTT; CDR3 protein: CASSPGPGSNEKLFF
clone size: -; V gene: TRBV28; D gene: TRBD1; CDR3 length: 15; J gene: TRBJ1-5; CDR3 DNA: TGTGCCAGCAGGGACGGTCCCAGGGGGAATCAGCCCCAGCATTTT; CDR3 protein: CASRDGPRGNQPQHF
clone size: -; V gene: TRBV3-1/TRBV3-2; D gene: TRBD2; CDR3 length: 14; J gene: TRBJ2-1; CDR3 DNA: TGTGCCAGCAGCCAAGAAGGGCGGGGGGTCTTGCAGTTCTTC; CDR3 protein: CASSQEGRGVLQFF
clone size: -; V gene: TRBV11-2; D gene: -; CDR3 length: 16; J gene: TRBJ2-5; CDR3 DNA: TGTGCCAGCAGCTTAATGGGGGGGCGGGGCCAAGAGACCCAGTACTTC; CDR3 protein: CASSLMGGRGQETQYF